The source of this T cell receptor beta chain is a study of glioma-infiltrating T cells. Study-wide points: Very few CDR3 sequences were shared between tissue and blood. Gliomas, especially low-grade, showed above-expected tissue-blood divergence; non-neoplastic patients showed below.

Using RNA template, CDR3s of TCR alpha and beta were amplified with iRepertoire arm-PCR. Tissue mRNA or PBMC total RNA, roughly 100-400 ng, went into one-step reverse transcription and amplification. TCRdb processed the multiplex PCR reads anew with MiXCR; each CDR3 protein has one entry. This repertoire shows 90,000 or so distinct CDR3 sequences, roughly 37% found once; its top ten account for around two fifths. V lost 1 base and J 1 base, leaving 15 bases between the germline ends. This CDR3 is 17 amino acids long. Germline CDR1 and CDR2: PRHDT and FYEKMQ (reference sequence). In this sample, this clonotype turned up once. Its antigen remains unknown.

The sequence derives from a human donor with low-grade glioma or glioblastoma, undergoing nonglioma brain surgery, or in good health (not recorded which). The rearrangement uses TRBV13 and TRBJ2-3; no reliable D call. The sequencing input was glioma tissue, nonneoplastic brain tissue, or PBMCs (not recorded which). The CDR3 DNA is TGTGCCAGCAGCTTAGCCTCTTTTGGCTGGGGCACAGATACGCAGTATTTT. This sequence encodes CASSLASFGWGTDTQYF.